The next 28 T cell receptor beta chains were all read from a single sample in a study of regulatory T cells in long-lasting Graves disease. Libraries of TCR beta came from iRepertoire HTBI primers plus Arm-PCR of CDR3 regions. TCRdb reanalysed the multiplex PCR reads using MiXCR and keeps one entry per CDR3 protein. The table lists some 280,000 distinct CDR3 sequences, roughly 21% of them singletons. Time point reported: persistent/refractory GD, antithyroid drugs over 5 years with positive TRAb. From PBMCs, RNA was extracted and then used to make the TCR library. The sample here was peripheral blood mononuclear cells (PBMCs), taken when the disease was refractory, from a patient treated with antithyroid drugs. The receptors were sampled from a female donor with Graves disease.

Of note for this clonotype: One junction end disagrees with the germline gene, perhaps due to a read error. V gene TRBV6-4 combines with J gene TRBJ2-5; either TRBD1 or TRBD2 may supply D (5 bases each). The CDR3 has 19 amino acids. Germline lookup yields CDR1 MRHNA and CDR2 SNTAGT. The CDR3 DNA reads as TGTGCCAGCAGTTACTCGATCTCAGGGTACGGGACGTACCAAGAGACCCAGTACTTC. Residues: CASSYSISGYGTYQETQYF.

This clonotype has just a few counts. The rearrangement uses TRBV4-3 and TRBJ2-4, with D possibly matching TRBD2 (5 bases). Trimming took off 2 bases at V and 3 bases at J, with 17 bases between the two ends. CDR3 length equals 17 residues. Germline V lookup: CDR1 LGHNA, CDR2 YSLEER. DNA for the CDR3: TGCGCCAGCAGCCAAAACGCTGTAGGAGGTAACAAAAACATTCAGTACTTC. Protein: CASSQNAVGGNKNIQYF.

This chain connects TRBV28 to TRBJ2-3; no clear D gene. Trimming left V 4 bases short and J 0 bases short, with 8 bases between. The CDR3 is made up of 14 amino acids. The germline gives CDR1 MDHEN, CDR2 SYDVKM. This CDR3 reads CASSSLFSTDTQYF. The CDR3, as DNA: TGTGCCAGCAGTTCACTATTTAGCACAGATACGCAGTATTTT. The full variable domain, in which reference TRBV28 and TRBJ2-3 provide the parts outside the CDR3, is DVKVTQSSRYLVKRTGEKVFLECVQDMDHENMFWYRQDPGLGLRLIYFSYDVKMKEKGDIPEGYSVSREKKERFSLILESASTNQTSMYLCASSSLFSTDTQYFGPGTRLTVL.

The CDR3 region is CATSKTGVVIGTEAFF. The CDR3 DNA follows: TGTGCCACCAGCAAGACAGGGGTAGTGATCGGCACTGAAGCTTTCTTT. The chain is built from TRBV15 and TRBJ1-1; 8 nucleotides line up with TRBD1. Per germline, CDR1 LNHNV and CDR2 YYDKDF (reference sequence). The junction had 11 bases not matched to a gene; V was cut back by 4 bases and J by 4 bases. This CDR3 is built from 16 residues.

The rearrangement links TRBV27 to TRBJ1-6; D not certain. V lost 0 bases and J lost 5, with 14 bases in between. The CDR3 runs 17 residues. Germline V gene data show CDR1 as MNHEY and CDR2 as SMNVEV (reference sequence). CDR3 in DNA: TGTGCCAGCAGTTTATCGATCCTGGCGGTCAATAATTCACCCCTCCACTTT. Its protein product is CASSLSILAVNNSPLHF.

CDR3 sequence reads: CASKPGGPYEQYF. CDR3 DNA: TGTGCCAGCAAGCCGGGAGGGCCCTACGAGCAGTACTTC. The V call is TRBV28, the J call TRBJ2-7; 8 bases line up with TRBD2. CDR1 and CDR2 from the germline V gene are MDHEN and SYDVKM. This CDR3 region has 13 residues. V gave up 7 bases and J gave up 2 bases; unmatched junction bases: 4.

The chain employs TRBV7-2 and TRBJ2-2, with 8 bases lining up with TRBD2. The ends lost 3 bases at V and 5 bases at J; junction bases unmatched: 8. The germline CDR1 and CDR2 sequences are SGHTA and FQGNSA. This CDR3 spans 16 amino acids. CDR3 sequence (DNA): TGTGCCAGCAGCTTGGCCGTAGCGGGAAATACCGGGGAGCTGTTTTTT. Encoded protein: CASSLAVAGNTGELFF. Full variable domain (outside the CDR3, taken from reference TRBV7-2 and TRBJ2-2): GAGVSQSPSNKVTEKGKDVELRCDPISGHTALYWYRQSLGQGLEFLIYFQGNSAPDKSGLPSDRFSAERTGGSVSTLTIQRTQQEDSAVYLCASSLAVAGNTGELFFGEGSRLTVL.

This clonotype was observed at least ten times. The chain links TRBV28 to TRBJ2-5; the D gene is possibly TRBD2 (5 bases). The V end was cut by 3 bases, the J end by 5 bases, with 16 bases between. CDR3 length: 15 amino acids. Germline assignment: CDR1 MDHEN and CDR2 SYDVKM. CDR3 in amino acids: CASSFRDGLGETQYF. DNA for the CDR3: TGTGCCAGCAGTTTTCGGGATGGTTTGGGGGAGACCCAGTACTTC.

This clonotype has only a few counts. The chain carries TRBV7-2 and TRBJ2-7; 11 bases fit TRBD2. Germline lookup yields CDR1 SGHTA and CDR2 FQGNSA. This CDR3 is built from 15 residues. With 5 bases clipped from V and 7 bases from J, the junction kept 10 bases outside the gene matches. CDR3: CASSLSGRADGEQYF. CDR3 nucleotides: TGTGCCAGCAGCCTTAGCGGGAGGGCCGATGGGGAGCAGTACTTC. The whole variable domain, remainder taken from reference TRBV7-2 and TRBJ2-7, is GAGVSQSPSNKVTEKGKDVELRCDPISGHTALYWYRQSLGQGLEFLIYFQGNSAPDKSGLPSDRFSAERTGGSVSTLTIQRTQQEDSAVYLCASSLSGRADGEQYFGPGTRLTVT.

There are many counts of this clonotype. J is TRBJ2-5 and V is TRBV29-1; 9 bases align to TRBD1. The ends lost 4 bases at V and 5 bases at J; junction bases unmatched: 2. In germline, CDR1 is SQVTM, CDR2 ANQGSEA. CDR3 length equals 12 residues. CDR3 sequence (DNA): TGCAGCGTTGGGACAGGGGACGAGACCCAGTACTTC. Residues: CSVGTGDETQYF.

This clonotype was picked up many times. The V and J genes are TRBV28 and TRBJ1-4; no definite D call. There are 15 residues in the CDR3. Germline V lookup: CDR1 MDHEN, CDR2 SYDVKM. V lost 4 bases and J 3 bases, leaving 12 bases between the germline ends. CDR3 residues: CASSYVWLANEKLFF. CDR3 DNA: TGTGCCAGCAGTTACGTCTGGCTCGCTAATGAAAAACTGTTTTTT.

This clonotype has ten or more counts. The chain employs TRBV28 and TRBJ2-7; 8 bases align to TRBD1. There are 15 residues in the CDR3. CDR1 is MDHEN and CDR2 is SYDVKM in the germline V gene. Trimming took 6 bases from V and 0 from J; bases not matched to a gene: 7. This chain's CDR3 is CASRETGVNSYEQYF. CDR3 sequence (DNA): TGTGCCAGCAGGGAGACAGGGGTCAACTCCTACGAGCAGTACTTC.

This clonotype has only a few counts. The chain uses TRBV6-1 and TRBJ1-4, with 10 nucleotides matching TRBD1. J gave up 7 bases and V 6 bases, and 5 bases lay outside the gene matches. The CDR3 is 14 residues long. Per germline, CDR1 MNHNS and CDR2 SASEGT. CDR3 sequence reads: CASRPTGGFEKLFF. CDR3 in DNA: TGTGCCAGCAGACCGACAGGGGGCTTTGAAAAACTGTTTTTT.

Only a few counts were recorded for this clonotype. The V gene is TRBV20-1, the J gene TRBJ2-7; TRBD2 might be the D (5 bases). The CDR3 runs to 12 residues. V was clipped by 3 bases and J by 4 bases, with 10 bases between them. Germline-derived CDR1 and CDR2 are DFQATT and SNEGSKA (reference sequence). The CDR3 here is CSASSGKYEQYF. The CDR3 DNA is TGCAGTGCTAGCTCGGGAAAATACGAGCAGTACTTC.

The chain recombines TRBV10-3 with TRBJ2-5; D uncertain. Trimming cost V 3 bases and J 1 base, with 9 bases left between them. The germline CDR1 and CDR2 sequences are ENHRY and SYGVKD. CDR3 length: 14 residues. The DNA of the CDR3 is TGTGCCATCAGTGATCAAGGTTTCCAAGAGACCCAGTACTTC. This translates into CAISDQGFQETQYF.

Many counts were recorded for this clonotype. The chain recombines TRBV27 with TRBJ1-6; perhaps TRBD1 as D (6 bases). V lost 2 bases and J 10 bases, leaving 12 bases between the germline ends. Germline V gene data show CDR1 as MNHEY and CDR2 as SMNVEV (reference sequence). CDR3 size: 14 residues. The CDR3, as DNA: TGTGCCAGCAGTTTAACAGGGCGAGTATCACCCCTCCACTTT. Amino acids: CASSLTGRVSPLHF.

This clonotype was detected a few times. V gene TRBV20-1 combines with J gene TRBJ1-1, with D tentatively TRBD1 (5 bases). CDR3 size: 13 residues. Germline-derived CDR1 and CDR2 are DFQATT and SNEGSKA (reference sequence). Trimming removed 0 bases at V and 3 bases at J, with 8 bases between. The CDR3 coding sequence is TGCAGTGCTAGAGACAGGGAAGACACTGAAGCTTTCTTT. The encoded protein is CSARDREDTEAFF.

The genes are TRBV5-1 and TRBJ2-7; 8 nucleotides line up with TRBD2. The CDR3 runs to 20 residues. Germline V CDR1 and CDR2: SGHRS, YFSETQ. The V segment lost 4 bases and the J segment 3 bases; nucleotides outside the gene matches: 24. CDR3 loop: CASSPDSLALLAGPIYEQYF. CDR3 in DNA: TGCGCCAGCAGCCCGGACTCCTTGGCCTTGCTAGCGGGCCCAATCTACGAGCAGTACTTC. Based on the CDR3 plus reference TRBV5-1 and TRBJ2-7, the full variable domain is KAGVTQTPRYLIKTRGQQVTLSCSPISGHRSVSWYQQTPGQGLQFLFEYFSETQRNKGNFPGRFSGRQFSNSRSEMNVSTLELGDSALYLCASSPDSLALLAGPIYEQYFGPGTRLTVT.

The V and J genes are TRBV4-1 and TRBJ2-5; D perhaps matches TRBD2 (5 bases). CDR3 length: 15 amino acids. Trimming removed 0 bases at V and 3 bases at J, with 11 bases between. CDR1 is MGHRA and CDR2 is YSYEKL in the germline V gene. CDR3 in DNA: TGCGCCAGCAGCCAAGATATGGGAGCCGAAGAGACCCAGTACTTC. This sequence encodes CASSQDMGAEETQYF.

This clonotype was seen many times. The rearrangement joins TRBV2 to TRBJ1-2, with 9 bases fitting TRBD1. The CDR3 is 12 amino acids. V lost 10 bases and J lost 3; bases outside the gene matches: 3. CDR1 is SNHLY and CDR2 is FYNNEI in the germline V gene. CDR3 DNA sequence: TGTGCCACCAGACAGGGGGACTATGGCTACACCTTC. Its translation: CATRQGDYGYTF.

This clonotype was recorded a few times. This chain uses TRBV10-2 with TRBJ2-7; D unresolved. Trimming cost V 3 bases and J 3 bases, with 12 bases left between them. CDR1 WSHSY and CDR2 SAAADI come from the germline V gene. CDR3 length: 14 amino acids. This chain's CDR3 is CASSESRANYEQYF. The CDR3 DNA sequence: TGCGCCAGCAGTGAATCAAGGGCGAACTACGAGCAGTACTTC.

This chain connects TRBV27 to TRBJ1-2; 8 bases are shared with TRBD1. CDR1 is MNHEY, CDR2 SMNVEV, per germline (reference sequence). The V gene end was trimmed by 6 bases and the J gene end by 0 bases; junction bases not matched to a gene: 6. The length of the CDR3 is 15 residues. The CDR3 nucleotides read TGTGCCAGCAGCCAAGGACAGGGTACTAACTATGGCTACACCTTC. It encodes CASSQGQGTNYGYTF.

The chain links TRBV27 to TRBJ2-1, with 9 positions matching TRBD2. Looked up from germline, CDR1 is MNHEY and CDR2 is SMNVEV (reference sequence). CDR3 length: 15 amino acids. V dropped 2 bases and J dropped 6; count of bases not matched to a gene: 5. This CDR3 is CASSLIAGVPNEQFF. The CDR3 nucleotides read TGTGCCAGCAGTTTAATAGCGGGAGTCCCCAATGAGCAGTTCTTC.

The V call is TRBV6-9, the J call TRBJ2-7, with a possible D match to TRBD2 (6 bases). This CDR3 comprises 17 residues. Germline V gives CDR1 MNHGY, CDR2 SVAAGI. Trimming pared 0 bases from V and 7 bases from J, leaving 22 bases between. For the CDR3, the DNA is TGTGCCAGCAGTTATTCCCCCCGGGACTCGTCTACCAGGGAGCAGTACTTC. Its translation: CASSYSPRDSSTREQYF.

The V gene is TRBV7-9, the J gene TRBJ2-7; the D is unclear. The CDR3 runs 14 residues. CDR1 and CDR2 (germline): SEHNR, FQNEAQ (reference sequence). The V end lost 6 bases, the J end lost 0 bases, and 12 bases lay between the germline ends. CDR3 loop: CASRLDGSSYEQYF. CDR3 DNA: TGTGCCAGCAGACTGGACGGCAGCTCCTACGAGCAGTACTTC.

The chain links TRBV7-2 to TRBJ1-4; D unresolved. The CDR3 is 15 amino acids. CDR1 SGHTA and CDR2 FQGNSA come from the germline V gene. V dropped 0 bases and J dropped 6 bases, with 11 bases sitting between them. CDR3 nucleotide sequence: TGTGCCAGCAGCTTAGCGGGCCTACGGGATGAAAAACTGTTTTTT. Amino acids: CASSLAGLRDEKLFF.

This clonotype was counted once. A much larger clone is a single base away; this may be a read error. The chain has TRBV6-1 and TRBJ1-2, with TRBD1 matching 10 bases. There are 16 residues in the CDR3. Germline V gene lookup returns CDR1 MNHNS and CDR2 SASEGT. Unmatched junction bases numbered 13, after V lost 5 bases and J lost 7 bases. The CDR3 DNA follows: TGTGCCAGCAGTCCCGGACAGGGGGGAGTGGGTTGTGGCTACACCTTC. This sequence encodes CASSPGQGGVGCGYTF.

V gene TRBV6-9 combines with J gene TRBJ2-1; no clear D gene. The CDR3 sequence is 13 residues long. Germline CDR1 and CDR2: MNHGY and SVAAGI. The V gene lost 3 bases and the J gene lost 7 bases, with 10 bases spanning the gap. The CDR3 DNA sequence: TGTGCCAGCAGTTACGGCGTGAAGAATGAGCAGTTCTTC. This gives the protein CASSYGVKNEQFF.